Presented here are 26 T cell receptor beta chains from one specimen sequenced in a study of blood T cell repertoires in COVID-19. Sequencing used immunoSEQ multiplex PCR; TCRdb keeps in-frame clones, though not all of them. The sample holds about 240,000 clones, 87% seen once. What was sequenced was PBMCs or T cells enriched from blood (not recorded which). These receptor sequences come from a woman aged 25 to 45 with acute COVID-19.

The V gene is TRBV28, the J gene TRBJ1-2, with D maybe TRBD1 (5 bases). Germline CDR1 MDHEN, CDR2 SYDVKM. The CDR3 is 12 residues long. V lost 10 bases and J 5 bases, leaving 14 bases between the germline ends. The CDR3 sequence is CATAGGGYGYTF. The CDR3 nucleotides read TGTGCCACCGCCGGGGGGGGGTATGGCTACACCTTC.

The chain couples TRBV5-1 to TRBJ2-3; weak D call: TRBD1 (6 bases). CDR1 SGHRS and CDR2 YFSETQ come from the germline V gene. The CDR3 length is 15 residues. Trimming took off 4 bases at V and 1 base at J, with 13 bases between the two ends. The CDR3 is CASSTTTGGTDTQYF. Here the CDR3 DNA reads TGCGCCAGCAGCACGACGACAGGCGGCACAGATACGCAGTATTTT.

This sequence joins TRBV11-2 and TRBJ1-2; TRBD1 might be the D (6 bases). V lost 4 bases, J lost 4 bases, and 16 bases lay in between. The CDR3 consists of 15 residues. Germline V gives CDR1 SGHAT, CDR2 FQNNGV. Written as DNA, the CDR3 is TGTGCCAGCAGCTCGATAAGGACAGCCTTCTATGGCTACACCTTC. Protein: CASSSIRTAFYGYTF.

This clone is a singleton in its sample. The gene calls are TRBV2 and TRBJ1-1, with 9 positions matching TRBD1. The germline CDR1 and CDR2 sequences are SNHLY and FYNNEI. This CDR3 region has 15 residues. Germline trimming cut 6 bases from V and 1 base from J; bases unmatched to any gene: 6. CDR3 sequence reads: CASRTRQGENTEAFF. The CDR3 nucleotides read TGTGCCAGCAGGACTCGACAGGGGGAGAACACTGAAGCTTTCTTT.

The genes are TRBV13 and TRBJ2-7, with D tentatively TRBD1 (6 bases). This CDR3 contains 14 residues. Germline V gives CDR1 PRHDT, CDR2 FYEKMQ (reference sequence). Trimming shortened V by 5 bases and J by 3 bases, and 14 bases separated the two germline ends. DNA for the CDR3: TGTGCCAGCAGCCAGGCAACAGGGATCTACGAGCAGTACTTC. Translating gives CASSQATGIYEQYF.

This clone has only one observation. The genes are TRBV9 and TRBJ1-1, with D possibly being TRBD1 (5 bases). This CDR3 region has 15 residues. Germline values: CDR1 SGDLS, CDR2 YYNGEE. V was shortened by 4 bases and J by 0 bases, with 13 bases between the two germline ends. The CDR3 protein is CASSPPSTVNTEAFF. CDR3 DNA sequence: TGTGCCAGCAGCCCCCCATCGACAGTGAACACTGAAGCTTTCTTT.

The chain recombines TRBV7-9 with TRBJ2-5, with 7 bases lining up with TRBD2. J was trimmed by 5 bases and V by 1 base; bases with no gene match: 4. The CDR3 spans 14 residues. Per germline, CDR1 SEHNR and CDR2 FQNEAQ (reference sequence). This chain's CDR3 is CASSLGLATETQYF. In DNA, the CDR3 is TGTGCCAGCAGCTTAGGACTAGCTACGGAGACCCAGTACTTC.

The chain employs TRBV15 and TRBJ1-2; D might be TRBD1 (6 bases). This CDR3 has 12 residues. Germline values: CDR1 LNHNV, CDR2 YYDKDF (reference sequence). Trimming cost V 3 bases and J 5 bases, with 7 bases left between them. Here the CDR3 reads CATSRDRYGYTF. The DNA of the CDR3 is TGTGCCACCAGCAGGGACAGATATGGCTACACCTTC.

CDR3: CASSPSGSEKLFF. Written as DNA, the CDR3 is TGCGCCAGCAGTCCCTCTGGTAGTGAAAAACTGTTTTTT. The rearrangement joins TRBV5-1 to TRBJ1-4; unclear D gene. The length of the CDR3 is 13 residues. Germline CDR1 and CDR2: SGHRS and YFSETQ. V lost 5 bases and J lost 7, with 12 bases in between.

The V call is TRBV6-5, the J call TRBJ2-7; possibly TRBD1 for D (6 bases). This CDR3 is 15 amino acids long. V was clipped by 0 bases and J by 3 bases, with 12 bases between them. Germline CDR1 is MNHEY and CDR2 is SVGAGI. CDR3 DNA sequence: TGTGCCAGCAGTTACTCCGGCGGACAGCTCTACGAGCAGTACTTC. Its translation: CASSYSGGQLYEQYF.

The chain employs TRBV7-9 and TRBJ1-1, with TRBD1 matching 7 bases. Trimming took 1 base from V and 1 from J; bases not matched to a gene: 0. This CDR3 comprises 14 residues. Germline V gives CDR1 SEHNR, CDR2 FQNEAQ (reference sequence). CDR3 in amino acids: CASSLGTGNTEAFF. CDR3 coding DNA: TGTGCCAGCAGCTTAGGGACAGGGAACACTGAAGCTTTCTTT.

V gene TRBV5-4 combines with J gene TRBJ2-2; D ambiguous. Trimming shortened V by 1 base and J by 4 bases, and 17 bases separated the two germline ends. The CDR3 sequence is 17 residues long. Germline assignment: CDR1 SGHNT and CDR2 YYREEE (reference sequence). The CDR3 nucleotides read TGTGCCAGCAGCTTGACGACGACACCCAGCAGCACCGGGGAGCTGTTTTTT. Its protein product is CASSLTTTPSSTGELFF. The full variable domain, with the rest looked up from reference TRBV5-4 and TRBJ2-2, is ETGVTQSPTHLIKTRGQQVTLRCSSQSGHNTVSWYQQALGQGPQFIFQYYREEENGRGNFPPRFSGLQFPNYSSELNVNALELDDSALYLCASSLTTTPSSTGELFFGEGSRLTVL.

V usage is TRBV19 and J usage is TRBJ1-4; 9 bases agree with TRBD1. The CDR3 has 16 residues. Germline loops: CDR1 LNHDA, CDR2 SQIVND (reference sequence). After removal of 4 bases from V and 8 bases from J, the junction contained 11 bases not matched to a gene. This CDR3 is CASSRIRQGEDEKLFF. Here the CDR3 DNA reads TGTGCCAGTAGTAGAATACGACAGGGGGAGGACGAAAAACTGTTTTTT.

The genes are TRBV18 and TRBJ1-6; 8 bases align to TRBD1. The CDR3 sequence is 17 residues long. CDR1 is KGHSH, CDR2 LQKENI, per germline. The V gene end was trimmed by 2 bases and the J gene end by 0 bases; junction bases not matched to a gene: 3. This chain's CDR3 is CASSPRTGSSYNSPLHF. The CDR3 coding sequence is TGTGCCAGCTCACCAAGGACAGGGAGCTCCTATAATTCACCCCTCCACTTT. The whole variable domain, remainder taken from reference TRBV18 and TRBJ1-6, is NAGVMQNPRHLVRRRGQEARLRCSPMKGHSHVYWYRQLPEEGLKFMVYLQKENIIDESGMPKERFSAEFPKEGPSILRIQQVVRGDSAAYFCASSPRTGSSYNSPLHFGNGTRLTVT.

V and J are TRBV6-5 and TRBJ2-5; 11 bases align to TRBD2. The germline gives CDR1 MNHEY, CDR2 SVGAGI. V gave up 2 bases and J gave up 6 bases; unmatched junction bases: 5. The CDR3 is 15 residues long. DNA for the CDR3: TGTGCCAGCAGTTACAAGCTAGCGGGGGGTCAGACCCAGTACTTC. This gives the protein CASSYKLAGGQTQYF.

The V gene is TRBV27, the J gene TRBJ1-4; D is undetermined. The V gene lost 1 base and the J gene lost 8 bases, with 17 bases spanning the gap. This CDR3 contains 16 residues. The germline CDR1 and CDR2 sequences are MNHEY and SMNVEV (reference sequence). The CDR3 region has the DNA TGTGCCAGCAGTTTATACCCGGGAGCGTTAGAGGAAAAACTGTTTTTT. Translating gives CASSLYPGALEEKLFF. Full variable domain (outside the CDR3, taken from reference TRBV27 and TRBJ1-4): EAQVTQNPRYLITVTGKKLTVTCSQNMNHEYMSWYRQDPGLGLRQIYYSMNVEVTDKGDVPEGYKVSRKEKRNFPLILESPSPNQTSLYFCASSLYPGALEEKLFFGSGTQLSVL.

This clone was detected only a few times. CDR3 protein: CASSQDISGSEQYF. CDR3 nucleotide sequence: TGTGCCAGCAGCCAAGATATCTCGGGTTCCGAGCAGTACTTC. This chain connects TRBV3-1 (or the pseudogene TRBV3-2) to TRBJ2-7; D is uncertain. V lost 0 bases and J lost 6, with 12 bases in between. Germline CDR1 and CDR2: LGHDT and YNNKEL (reference sequence). The CDR3 contains 14 residues.

The chain joins TRBV15 to TRBJ2-5; D perhaps matches TRBD1 (5 bases). The length of the CDR3 is 13 residues. V dropped 6 bases and J dropped 2 bases, with 10 bases sitting between them. Germline lookup yields CDR1 LNHNV and CDR2 YYDKDF (reference sequence). The CDR3 spells CATSEGVQETQYF. Here the CDR3 DNA reads TGTGCCACCAGTGAAGGGGTACAAGAGACCCAGTACTTC.

The V gene is TRBV6-1, the J gene TRBJ2-3, with TRBD1 matching over 7 bases. From germline, CDR1 is MNHNS and CDR2 SASEGT. The CDR3 spans 17 residues. After removal of 3 bases from V and 1 base from J, the junction contained 10 bases not matched to a gene. Here the CDR3 reads CASSDMRGQDGTDTQYF. CDR3 coding DNA: TGTGCCAGCAGTGACATGAGGGGGCAAGATGGCACAGATACGCAGTATTTT.

The gene calls are TRBV4-1 and TRBJ2-3; D gene uncertain. This CDR3 comprises 16 residues. CDR1 and CDR2 from the germline V gene are MGHRA and YSYEKL. V lost 1 base and J 1 base, leaving 12 bases between the germline ends. The CDR3 sequence is CASSQGLFSGTDTQYF. The CDR3 nucleotides are TGCGCCAGCAGCCAAGGACTCTTTTCAGGCACAGATACGCAGTATTTT.

The chain carries TRBV12-3 or TRBV12-4 and TRBJ1-2; unclear D gene. The V gene lost 4 bases and the J gene lost 3 bases, with 3 bases spanning the gap. The CDR3 is 11 residues long. CDR3 amino acids: CASSSDYGYTF. In nucleotides, the CDR3 is TGTGCCAGCAGTTCAGACTATGGCTACACCTTC.

The chain has TRBV14 and TRBJ2-3, with 7 bases lining up with TRBD1. Germline V CDR1 and CDR2: SGHDN, FVKESK. With 5 bases clipped from V and 3 bases from J, the junction kept 11 bases outside the gene matches. The CDR3 runs 16 residues. CDR3 region: CASSVDRALTTDTQYF. The CDR3 coding sequence is TGTGCCAGCAGCGTAGACAGGGCCCTGACGACAGATACGCAGTATTTT. The full variable domain, its missing parts supplied by reference TRBV14 and TRBJ2-3, is EAGVTQFPSHSVIEKGQTVTLRCDPISGHDNLYWYRRVMGKEIKFLLHFVKESKQDESGMPNNRFLAERTGGTYSTLKVQPAELEDSGVYFCASSVDRALTTDTQYFGPGTRLTVL.

The chain has TRBV7-6 and TRBJ2-2, with 10 bases aligning to TRBD1. Germline trimming cut 4 bases from V and 3 bases from J; bases unmatched to any gene: 2. Germline CDR1 reads SGHVS; CDR2 reads FNYEAQ. This CDR3 spans 15 amino acids. The CDR3 nucleotides read TGTGCCAGCAGCTCCGGACAGGGGGACACCGGGGAGCTGTTTTTT. It encodes CASSSGQGDTGELFF. Full variable domain (rest looked up from reference TRBV7-6 and TRBJ2-2): GAGVSQSPRYKVTKRGQDVALRCDPISGHVSLYWYRQALGQGPEFLTYFNYEAQQDKSGLPNDRFSAERPEGSISTLTIQRTEQRDSAMYRCASSSGQGDTGELFFGEGSRLTVL.

This chain links TRBV7-9 with TRBJ2-4, with D unclear. Per the germline V gene, CDR1 is SEHNR and CDR2 is FQNEAQ (reference sequence). The CDR3 spans 14 residues. Trimming stripped 4 bases from V and 0 bases from J, with 7 bases between. Here the CDR3 reads CASSYSLAKNIQYF. CDR3 sequence (DNA): TGTGCCAGCAGCTATAGTTTAGCCAAAAACATTCAGTACTTC.

The chain combines TRBV29-1 with TRBJ1-2; the D is unclear. CDR3 length equals 12 residues. The V gene lost 4 bases and the J gene lost 7 bases, with 13 bases spanning the gap. Germline lookup yields CDR1 SQVTM and CDR2 ANQGSEA. CDR3 residues: CSVGGEGSGYTF. CDR3 nucleotide sequence: TGCAGCGTTGGTGGGGAGGGAAGTGGCTACACCTTC.

The chain carries TRBV5-4 and TRBJ1-6; D remains unclear. The CDR3 extends over 16 amino acids. V was cut by 0 bases and J by 2 bases, with 9 bases left in between. Looked up from germline, CDR1 is SGHNT and CDR2 is YYREEE (reference sequence). Here the CDR3 reads CASSLAYGTYNSPLHF. As DNA, the CDR3 is TGTGCCAGCAGCTTGGCCTACGGGACCTATAATTCACCCCTCCACTTT.